These 29 T cell receptor beta chains came from one sample sequenced in a study of T cell responses to AZD1222 COVID-19 vaccine (dated by TCRdb to about 2021). Explained via the paper, the time point label denotes: about 28 days (+/-7) after the second vaccine dose. Receptor libraries were prepared by the immunoSEQ multiplex PCR assay. TCRdb re-hosts the immuneACCESS table, in-frame sequences only. Its copies lack some clones; in the studies checked, an unresolved V gene accounts for under half of them, and the cause for the rest is not known. The sample data list approximately 89,000 clones, and about 86% of these were observed just once. The ten largest clones add up to 4.5% to 7% of the sample. This material consisted of peripheral blood, taken 28 days after the second AZD1222 dose. The receptor source for this set is an adult who received the AZD1222 COVID-19 vaccine.

The DNA for the CDR3 is TGTGCCAGCAGCAAAGAACAGGAGGGCGTCTATGGCTACACCTTC. As protein: CASSKEQEGVYGYTF. V usage is TRBV21-1 and J usage is TRBJ1-2. TRBV21-1 is a recognized pseudogene. The CDR3 consists of 15 residues.

J is TRBJ1-6 and V is TRBV4-1; D is uncertain. This CDR3 spans 19 amino acids. Deletions cut 0 bases from V and 4 bases from J, with 19 bases between. Germline lookup yields CDR1 MGHRA and CDR2 YSYEKL. This CDR3 reads CASSQDGWAPSKYNSPLHF. The CDR3 region has the DNA TGCGCCAGCAGCCAAGATGGGTGGGCCCCCTCTAAGTATAATTCACCCCTCCACTTT.

CDR3 amino acids: CASTGTGGGTGELFF. The CDR3 nucleotides read TGTGCCAGCACGGGGACAGGGGGCGGGACCGGGGAGCTGTTTTTT. The chain uses TRBV2 and TRBJ2-2, with 12 bases lining up with TRBD1. Trimming cost V 7 bases and J 5 bases; bases outside gene matches: 5. This CDR3 has 15 residues. Germline V gene lookup returns CDR1 SNHLY and CDR2 FYNNEI.

This clone was seen more than once but under ten times. The J gene is TRBJ2-1, the V gene TRBV7-9, with D unclear. The germline V gene encodes CDR1 SEHNR and CDR2 FQNEAQ (reference sequence). This CDR3 contains 13 residues. The ends were cut back, 1 base at V and 8 bases at J, with 9 bases in the middle. The CDR3, as DNA: TGTGCCAGCAGCTTAGATCTCCTTGATGAGCAGTTCTTC. Protein sequence: CASSLDLLDEQFF.

This chain connects TRBV10-2 to TRBJ1-5; D possibly corresponds to TRBD1 (5 bases). Germline assignment: CDR1 WSHSY and CDR2 SAAADI. With 7 bases removed from V and 2 bases from J, the gap between germline ends came to 15 bases. This CDR3 is 15 amino acids long. CDR3 loop: CASTREPGGNQPQHF. CDR3 nucleotide sequence: TGCGCCAGCACCAGAGAGCCGGGGGGCAATCAGCCCCAGCATTTT.

The chain employs TRBV6-5 and TRBJ2-3; 8 nucleotides agree with TRBD1. The V gene end was trimmed by 7 bases and the J gene end by 2 bases; junction bases not matched to a gene: 8. The length of the CDR3 is 15 residues. Germline CDR1 is MNHEY and CDR2 is SVGAGI. CDR3 in amino acids: CASTGGRPNTDTQYF. The CDR3 DNA reads TGTGCCAGCACAGGGGGCCGGCCGAACACAGATACGCAGTATTTT.

This chain connects TRBV7-9 to TRBJ2-3; a weak D match, TRBD1 (6 bases). V shed 2 bases and J shed 3 bases, with 15 bases lying between them. The CDR3 consists of 16 residues. Per the germline V gene, CDR1 is SEHNR and CDR2 is FQNEAQ (reference sequence). This chain's CDR3 is CASSLIGGDATDTQYF. The CDR3 DNA follows: TGTGCCAGCAGCTTAATAGGGGGTGACGCGACAGATACGCAGTATTTT.

This clone was counted only a few times. The rearrangement joins TRBV6-4 to TRBJ2-1, with D uncertain. Germline V lookup: CDR1 MRHNA, CDR2 SNTAGT. CDR3 length equals 13 residues. The V and J ends lost 0 bases and 3 bases respectively, with 3 bases between them. The CDR3 sequence is CASSDSSYNEQFF. The CDR3, as DNA: TGTGCCAGCAGTGACTCTAGCTACAATGAGCAGTTCTTC.

Here the CDR3 DNA reads TGTGCCAGCAGCCCGGCGTCCCACGAGCAGTACTTC. Translation gives CASSPASHEQYF. V gene TRBV6-2 or TRBV6-3 combines with J gene TRBJ2-7; D is unclear. With 6 bases removed from V and 5 bases from J, the gap between germline ends came to 11 bases. Germline assignment: CDR1 MNHEY and CDR2 SVGEGT. The CDR3 consists of 12 residues.

J is TRBJ2-7 and V is TRBV5-1; D perhaps matches TRBD2 (6 bases). Trimming removed 2 bases at V and 7 bases at J, with 19 bases between. This CDR3 contains 15 residues. Germline V gene data show CDR1 as SGHRS and CDR2 as YFSETQ. CDR3 residues: CASSLLASTGGEQYF. As DNA, the CDR3 is TGCGCCAGCAGCTTACTTGCCTCCACAGGAGGGGAGCAGTACTTC.

This clone was recorded once. The V gene is TRBV10-3, the J gene TRBJ2-3; D might be TRBD1 or TRBD2, each matching 5 bases. Deletions cut 6 bases from V and 5 bases from J, with 18 bases between. The CDR3 extends over 15 amino acids. Germline CDR1 reads ENHRY; CDR2 reads SYGVKD. CDR3 nucleotide sequence: TGTGCCATCAGAAGCCCCGGGAAAGGGGTAGATACGCAGTATTTT. Residues: CAIRSPGKGVDTQYF.

This sequence joins TRBV27 and TRBJ2-4, with a tentative D call TRBD2 (5 bases). The CDR3 totals 11 residues. V lost 7 bases and J 8 bases, leaving 9 bases between the germline ends. Looked up from germline, CDR1 is MNHEY and CDR2 is SMNVEV (reference sequence). CDR3 nucleotides: TGTGCCAGCACCTGGCGGGACATTCAGTACTTC. Amino acid sequence: CASTWRDIQYF.

The genes are TRBV7-9 and TRBJ1-2; D remains ambiguous. With 0 bases removed from V and 0 bases from J, the gap between germline ends came to 11 bases. CDR3 length: 16 residues. In germline, CDR1 is SEHNR, CDR2 FQNEAQ (reference sequence). The CDR3 spells CASSLARTGANYGYTF. The CDR3 DNA sequence: TGTGCCAGCAGCTTAGCACGGACGGGAGCTAACTATGGCTACACCTTC.

J is TRBJ2-5 and V is TRBV18; the D gene could be TRBD1 or TRBD2 (5 bases each). Germline lookup yields CDR1 KGHSH and CDR2 LQKENI. V lost 3 bases and J lost 5, with 13 bases in between. This CDR3 is built from 14 residues. This CDR3 reads CASSPGTSRETQYF. CDR3 coding DNA: TGTGCCAGCTCACCCGGGACCTCTAGGGAGACCCAGTACTTC.

The chain couples TRBV13 to TRBJ1-1; a weak D match, TRBD1 (6 bases). The germline gives CDR1 PRHDT, CDR2 FYEKMQ (reference sequence). The ends were cut back, 2 bases at V and 0 bases at J, with 13 bases in the middle. This CDR3 has 16 residues. CDR3 sequence (DNA): TGTGCCAGCAGCTTAAGGGGGAGTGGGCTGAACACTGAAGCTTTCTTT. Protein product: CASSLRGSGLNTEAFF.

This chain links TRBV7-9 with TRBJ2-3; unclear D gene. V was clipped by 7 bases and J by 3 bases, with 11 bases between them. In germline, CDR1 is SEHNR, CDR2 FQNEAQ (reference sequence). The CDR3 is 13 amino acids. The CDR3 DNA follows: TGTGCCAGCACCACCCCGTGGACAGATACGCAGTATTTT. Translation: CASTTPWTDTQYF.

The rearrangement links TRBV21-1 to TRBJ2-7; the D segment call TRBD2 is taken from the table without a DNA check. TRBV21-1 is deemed a pseudogene. The CDR3 extends over 15 amino acids. The CDR3 sequence is CASSKVGGRFYEQYF. The CDR3 DNA follows: TGTGCCAGCAGCAAAGTGGGGGGGCGCTTCTACGAGCAGTACTTC.

The V gene is TRBV29-1, the J gene TRBJ1-4; 8 bases line up with TRBD1. The J segment lost 6 bases and the V segment lost 5 bases, leaving 2 bases of the junction unmatched. This CDR3 is 12 amino acids long. Germline V gives CDR1 SQVTM, CDR2 ANQGSEA. The CDR3 nucleotides read TGCAGCGTTCAGGGGGCTGATGAAAAACTGTTTTTT. Translated: CSVQGADEKLFF.

The chain employs TRBV18 and TRBJ2-7; D not certain. Germline V gene data show CDR1 as KGHSH and CDR2 as LQKENI. V was trimmed by 0 bases and J by 5 bases, leaving 8 bases between them. The CDR3 spans 13 residues. CDR3 DNA: TGTGCCAGCTCACCACCACAGCCCCACGAGCAGTACTTC. This translates into CASSPPQPHEQYF.

V gene TRBV3-1 (or the pseudogene TRBV3-2) combines with J gene TRBJ2-7; D remains unclear. V was pared by 2 bases and J by 6 bases, with 14 bases between. The CDR3 is 14 residues long. Germline CDR1 LGHDT, CDR2 YNNKEL (reference sequence). As DNA, the CDR3 is TGTGCCAGCAGCCAATTCAATCTCCTGGGCGAGCAGTACTTC. Amino acids: CASSQFNLLGEQYF.

The rearrangement joins TRBV6-2 or TRBV6-3 to TRBJ2-7; the match to TRBD2 covers 11 bases. CDR1 and CDR2 (germline): MNHEY, SVGEGT. The CDR3 consists of 15 residues. V trimming: 0 bases; J trimming: 7 bases; junction bases outside the gene matches: 5. CDR3 DNA: TGTGCCAGCAGTTACTCCCCGGGACTAGCGGTGGAGCAGTACTTC. This sequence encodes CASSYSPGLAVEQYF.

Only a few counts were recorded for this clone. This chain joins TRBV6-6 and TRBJ2-5; D is undetermined. The CDR3 covers 11 residues. Between the trimmed V and J ends, which lost 2 bases and 2 bases, there was a span of 0 bases. Germline V gene data show CDR1 as MNHNY and CDR2 as SVGAGI (reference sequence). The CDR3 bases are TGTGCCAGCAGTTACCAAGAGACCCAGTACTTC. It encodes CASSYQETQYF.

The chain is built from TRBV27 and TRBJ2-1, with TRBD2 matching over 12 bases. After removal of 5 bases from V and 2 bases from J, the junction contained 4 bases not matched to a gene. Germline CDR1 reads MNHEY; CDR2 reads SMNVEV (reference sequence). The CDR3 extends over 16 amino acids. For the CDR3, the DNA is TGTGCCAGCAGTCCCTCTAGCGGGAGGGCCTACAATGAGCAGTTCTTC. Residues: CASSPSSGRAYNEQFF.

J is TRBJ2-2 and V is TRBV10-3; TRBD1 agrees at 7 bases. Germline values: CDR1 ENHRY, CDR2 SYGVKD. The CDR3 runs to 14 residues. The trim removed 4 bases at V and 3 bases at J, leaving 2 bases unmatched. In DNA form, the CDR3 reads TGTGCCATCAGTGCTACAGGGGACACCGGGGAGCTGTTTTTT. This gives the protein CAISATGDTGELFF.

This chain uses TRBV5-8 with TRBJ1-5; D gene uncertain. The germline V gene encodes CDR1 SGHTS and CDR2 YDEGEE. The CDR3 is made up of 15 amino acids. Trimming cost V 0 bases and J 7 bases, with 14 bases left between them. DNA for the CDR3: TGTGCCAGCAGCTTGGGGGCCGGGAAAGGGCAGCCCCAGCATTTT. The encoded protein is CASSLGAGKGQPQHF.

V and J are TRBV7-9 and TRBJ2-7, with 9 bases lining up with TRBD2. Germline-derived CDR1 and CDR2 are SEHNR and FQNEAQ (reference sequence). The CDR3 loop spans 17 amino acids. Germline trimming cut 3 bases from V and 1 base from J; bases unmatched to any gene: 10. In nucleotides, the CDR3 is TGTGCCAGCAGCTTGGTCAATAGCGGGAGCCCTTCCTACGAGCAGTACTTC. Protein sequence: CASSLVNSGSPSYEQYF.

The chain carries TRBV18 and TRBJ2-2; TRBD2 agrees at 8 bases. From germline, CDR1 is KGHSH and CDR2 LQKENI. This CDR3 is 15 amino acids long. J lost 4 bases, V lost 3 bases, and 4 bases had no gene match. The CDR3 DNA is TGTGCCAGCTCACCGGGACTAGGGGGCACCGGGGAGCTGTTTTTT. This gives the protein CASSPGLGGTGELFF.

This chain links TRBV10-2 with TRBJ2-3; 10 nucleotides line up with TRBD1. CDR1 WSHSY and CDR2 SAAADI come from the germline V gene. J gave up 3 bases and V 6 bases, and 3 bases lay outside the gene matches. CDR3 length: 14 residues. CDR3 loop: CASRDRGDTDTQYF. CDR3 sequence (DNA): TGCGCCAGCAGGGACAGGGGGGATACAGATACGCAGTATTTT.

The rearrangement joins TRBV3-1 (or the pseudogene TRBV3-2) to TRBJ1-1, with D hard to call. Germline-derived CDR1 and CDR2 are LGHDT and YNNKEL (reference sequence). The CDR3 consists of 14 residues. V lost 8 bases to trimming and J lost 4 bases, with 17 bases between them. The CDR3 here is CASAALNVGTEAFF. As DNA, the CDR3 is TGTGCCAGCGCGGCATTAAATGTGGGCACTGAAGCTTTCTTT.